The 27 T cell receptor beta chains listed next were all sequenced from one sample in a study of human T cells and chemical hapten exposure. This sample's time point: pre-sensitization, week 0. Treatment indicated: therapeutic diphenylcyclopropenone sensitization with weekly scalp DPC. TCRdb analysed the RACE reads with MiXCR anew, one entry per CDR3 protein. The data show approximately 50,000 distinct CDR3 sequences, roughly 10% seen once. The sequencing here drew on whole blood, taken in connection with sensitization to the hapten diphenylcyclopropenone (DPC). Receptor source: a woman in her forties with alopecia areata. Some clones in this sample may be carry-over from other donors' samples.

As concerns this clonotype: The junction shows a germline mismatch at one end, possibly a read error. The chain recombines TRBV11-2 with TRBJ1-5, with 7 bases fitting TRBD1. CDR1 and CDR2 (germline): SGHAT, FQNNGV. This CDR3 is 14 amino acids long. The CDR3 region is CASSPGGGNQPRHF. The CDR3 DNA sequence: TGTGCCAGCAGCCCAGGGGGGGGCAATCAGCCCCGGCATTTT.

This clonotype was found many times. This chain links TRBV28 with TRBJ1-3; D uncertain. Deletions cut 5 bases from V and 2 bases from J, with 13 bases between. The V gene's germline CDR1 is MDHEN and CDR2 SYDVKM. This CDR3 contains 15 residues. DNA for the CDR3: TGTGCCAGCAGTCAAGCCAACCCGCCTGGAAACACCATATATTTT. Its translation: CASSQANPPGNTIYF.

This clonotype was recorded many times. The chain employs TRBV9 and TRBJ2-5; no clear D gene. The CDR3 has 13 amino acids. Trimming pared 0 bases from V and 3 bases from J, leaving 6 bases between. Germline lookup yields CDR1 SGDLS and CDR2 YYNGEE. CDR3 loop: CASSVAVEETQYF. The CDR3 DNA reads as TGTGCCAGCAGCGTAGCTGTAGAAGAGACCCAGTACTTC.

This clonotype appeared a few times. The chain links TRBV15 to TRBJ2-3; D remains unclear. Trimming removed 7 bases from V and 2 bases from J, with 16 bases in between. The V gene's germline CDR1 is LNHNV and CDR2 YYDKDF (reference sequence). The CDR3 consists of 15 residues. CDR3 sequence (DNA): TGTGCCACCAAGTGGGGAACGGGCCACACAGATACGCAGTATTTT. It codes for CATKWGTGHTDTQYF.

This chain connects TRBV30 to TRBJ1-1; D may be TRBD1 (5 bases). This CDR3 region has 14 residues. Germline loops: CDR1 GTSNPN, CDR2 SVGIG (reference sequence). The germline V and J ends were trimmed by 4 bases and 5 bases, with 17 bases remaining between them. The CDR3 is CAWTWGRRFTEAFF. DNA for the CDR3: TGTGCCTGGACTTGGGGACGCCGTTTTACTGAAGCTTTCTTT. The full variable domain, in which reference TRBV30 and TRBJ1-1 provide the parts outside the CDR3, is SQTIHQWPATLVQPVGSPLSLECTVEGTSNPNLYWYRQAAGRGLQLLFYSVGIGQISSEVPQNLSASRPQDRQFILSSKKLLLSDSGFYLCAWTWGRRFTEAFFGQGTRLTVV.

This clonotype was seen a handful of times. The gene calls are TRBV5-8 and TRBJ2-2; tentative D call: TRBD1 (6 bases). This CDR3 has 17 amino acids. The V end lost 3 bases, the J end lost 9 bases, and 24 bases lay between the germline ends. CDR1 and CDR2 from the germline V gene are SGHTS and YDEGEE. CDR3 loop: CASSWLLDRTADRELFF. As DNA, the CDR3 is TGTGCCAGCAGCTGGCTCCTAGACAGGACTGCAGATCGGGAGCTGTTTTTT.

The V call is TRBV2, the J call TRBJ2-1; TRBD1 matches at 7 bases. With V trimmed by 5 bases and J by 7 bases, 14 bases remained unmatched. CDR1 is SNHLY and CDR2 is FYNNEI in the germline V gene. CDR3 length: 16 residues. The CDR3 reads CASSTEGATIGNEQFF. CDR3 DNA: TGTGCCAGCAGTACCGAGGGGGCTACCATCGGGAATGAGCAGTTCTTC.

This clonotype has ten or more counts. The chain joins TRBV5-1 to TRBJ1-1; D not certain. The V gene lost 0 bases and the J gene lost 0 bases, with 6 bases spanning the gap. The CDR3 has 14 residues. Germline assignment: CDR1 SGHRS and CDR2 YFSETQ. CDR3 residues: CASSLASMNTEAFF. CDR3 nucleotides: TGCGCCAGCAGCTTGGCCAGCATGAACACTGAAGCTTTCTTT.

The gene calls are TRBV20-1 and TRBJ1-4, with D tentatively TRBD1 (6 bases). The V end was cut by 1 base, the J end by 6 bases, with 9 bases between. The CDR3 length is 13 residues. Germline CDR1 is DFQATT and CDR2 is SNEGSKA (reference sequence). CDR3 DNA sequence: TGCAGTGCTAGAGTAGGGGGATATGAAAAACTGTTTTTT. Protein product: CSARVGGYEKLFF.

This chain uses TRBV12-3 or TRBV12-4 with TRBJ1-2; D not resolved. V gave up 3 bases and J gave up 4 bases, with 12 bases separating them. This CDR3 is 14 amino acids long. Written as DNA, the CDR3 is TGTGCCAGCAGTTTTGGCAGCCTCCCCTATGGCTACACCTTC. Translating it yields CASSFGSLPYGYTF.

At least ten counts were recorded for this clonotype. Here the CDR3 reads CSARGAERGGSYNEQFF. CDR3 nucleotides: TGCAGTGCTAGAGGCGCTGAGCGGGGGGGATCCTACAATGAGCAGTTCTTC. The rearrangement joins TRBV20-1 to TRBJ2-1, with 10 nucleotides matching TRBD2. This CDR3 comprises 17 residues. CDR1 is DFQATT and CDR2 is SNEGSKA in the germline V gene (reference sequence). The trim removed 1 base at V and 1 base at J, leaving 7 bases unmatched.

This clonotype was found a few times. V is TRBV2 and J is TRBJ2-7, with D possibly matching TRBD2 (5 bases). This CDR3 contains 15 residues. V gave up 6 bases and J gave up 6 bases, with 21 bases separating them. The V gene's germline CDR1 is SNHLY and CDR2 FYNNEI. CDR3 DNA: TGTGCCAGCAGCTGGGGAGCCCAGCGAGTTGCCGAGCAGTACTTC. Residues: CASSWGAQRVAEQYF.

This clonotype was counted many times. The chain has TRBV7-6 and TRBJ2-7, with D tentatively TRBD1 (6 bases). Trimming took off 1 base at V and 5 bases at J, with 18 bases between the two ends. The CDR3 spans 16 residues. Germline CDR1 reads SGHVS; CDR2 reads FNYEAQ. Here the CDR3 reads CASSLVQQGPTHEQYF. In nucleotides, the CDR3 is TGTGCCAGCAGCTTAGTCCAACAGGGCCCTACTCACGAGCAGTACTTC.

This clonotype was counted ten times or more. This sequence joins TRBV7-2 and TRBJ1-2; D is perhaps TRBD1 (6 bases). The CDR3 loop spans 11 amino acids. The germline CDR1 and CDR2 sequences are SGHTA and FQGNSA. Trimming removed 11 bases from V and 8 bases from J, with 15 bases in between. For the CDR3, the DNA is TGTGCCCGGGGGGCTTCTCACGGCTACACCTTC. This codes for CARGASHGYTF. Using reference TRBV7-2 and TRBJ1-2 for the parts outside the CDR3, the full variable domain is GAGVSQSPSNKVTEKGKDVELRCDPISGHTALYWYRQSLGQGLEFLIYFQGNSAPDKSGLPSDRFSAERTGGSVSTLTIQRTQQEDSAVYLCARGASHGYTFGSGTRLTVV.

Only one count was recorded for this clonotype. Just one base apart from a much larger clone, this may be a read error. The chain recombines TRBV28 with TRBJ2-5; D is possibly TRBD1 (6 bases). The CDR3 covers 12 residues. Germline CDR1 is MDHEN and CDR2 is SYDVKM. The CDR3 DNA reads TGTACCAGCAGTTTGTCTAACAGGGTTAAGTACTTC. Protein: CTSSLSNRVKYF.

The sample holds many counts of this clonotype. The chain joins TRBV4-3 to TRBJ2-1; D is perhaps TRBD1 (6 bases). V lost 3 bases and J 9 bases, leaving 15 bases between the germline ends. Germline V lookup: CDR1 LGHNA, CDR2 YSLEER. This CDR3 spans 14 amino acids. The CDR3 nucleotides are TGCGCCAGCAGCCACAGCACAGGGATTCGTGAGCAGTTCTTC. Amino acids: CASSHSTGIREQFF.

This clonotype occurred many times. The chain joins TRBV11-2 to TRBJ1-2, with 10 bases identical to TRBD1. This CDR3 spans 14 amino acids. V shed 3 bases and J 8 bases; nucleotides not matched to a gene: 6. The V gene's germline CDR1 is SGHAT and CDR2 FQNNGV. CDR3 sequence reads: CASSLTGGRVGYTF. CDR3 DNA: TGTGCCAGCAGCTTGACAGGGGGCCGAGTAGGCTACACCTTC.

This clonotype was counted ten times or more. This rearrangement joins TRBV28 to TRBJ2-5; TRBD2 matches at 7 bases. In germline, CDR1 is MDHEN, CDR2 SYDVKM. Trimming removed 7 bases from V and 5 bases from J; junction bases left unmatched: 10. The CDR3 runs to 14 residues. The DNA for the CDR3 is TGTGCCAGCACTGGGGGAGGGTCAGGGGAGACCCAGTACTTC. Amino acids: CASTGGGSGETQYF.

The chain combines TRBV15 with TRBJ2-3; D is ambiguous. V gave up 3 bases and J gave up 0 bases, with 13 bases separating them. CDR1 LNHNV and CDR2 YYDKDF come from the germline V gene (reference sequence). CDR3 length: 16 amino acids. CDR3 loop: CATSRAAGSSTDTQYF. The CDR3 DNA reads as TGTGCCACCAGCAGGGCGGCCGGTTCTAGCACAGATACGCAGTATTTT.

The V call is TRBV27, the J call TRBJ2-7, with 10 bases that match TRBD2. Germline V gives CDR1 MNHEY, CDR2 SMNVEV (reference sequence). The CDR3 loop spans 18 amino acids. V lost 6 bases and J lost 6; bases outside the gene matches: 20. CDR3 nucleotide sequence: TGTGCCAGCAGCTCCGGTGGTAGCGGGAGGAAAAAGGGGTCCGAGCAGTACTTC. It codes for CASSSGGSGRKKGSEQYF.

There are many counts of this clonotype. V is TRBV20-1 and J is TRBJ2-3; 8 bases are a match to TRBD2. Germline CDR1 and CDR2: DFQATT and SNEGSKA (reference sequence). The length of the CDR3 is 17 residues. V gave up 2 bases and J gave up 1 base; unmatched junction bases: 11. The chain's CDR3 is CSARSPGTRAGTDTQYF. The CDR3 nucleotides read TGCAGTGCTAGAAGTCCCGGGACTAGGGCCGGCACAGATACGCAGTATTTT.

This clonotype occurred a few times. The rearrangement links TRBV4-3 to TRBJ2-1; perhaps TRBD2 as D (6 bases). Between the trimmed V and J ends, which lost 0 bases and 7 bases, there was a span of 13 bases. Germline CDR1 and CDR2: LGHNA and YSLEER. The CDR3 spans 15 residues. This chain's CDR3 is CASSQDWTTKNEQFF. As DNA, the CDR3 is TGCGCCAGCAGCCAAGATTGGACTACAAAGAATGAGCAGTTCTTC.

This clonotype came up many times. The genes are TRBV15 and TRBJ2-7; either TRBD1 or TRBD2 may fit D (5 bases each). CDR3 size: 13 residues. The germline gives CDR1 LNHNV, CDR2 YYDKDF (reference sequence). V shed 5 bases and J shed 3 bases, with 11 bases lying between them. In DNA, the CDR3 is TGTGCCACCAGCGTGGGACGGAACTACGAGCAGTACTTC. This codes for CATSVGRNYEQYF.

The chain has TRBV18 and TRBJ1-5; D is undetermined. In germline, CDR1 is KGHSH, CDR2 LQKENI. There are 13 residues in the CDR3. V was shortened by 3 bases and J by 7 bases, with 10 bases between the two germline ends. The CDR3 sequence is CASSPVGSQPQHF. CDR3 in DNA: TGTGCCAGCTCACCGGTCGGATCACAGCCCCAGCATTTT. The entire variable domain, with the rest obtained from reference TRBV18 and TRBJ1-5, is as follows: NAGVMQNPRHLVRRRGQEARLRCSPMKGHSHVYWYRQLPEEGLKFMVYLQKENIIDESGMPKERFSAEFPKEGPSILRIQQVVRGDSAAYFCASSPVGSQPQHFGDGTRLSIL.

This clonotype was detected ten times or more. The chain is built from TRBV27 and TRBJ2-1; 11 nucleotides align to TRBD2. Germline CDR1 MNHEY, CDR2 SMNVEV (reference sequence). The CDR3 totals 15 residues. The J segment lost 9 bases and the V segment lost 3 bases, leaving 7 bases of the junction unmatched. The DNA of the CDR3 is TGTGCCAGCAGTTTGGGACTAGCGGAGGGGGTTGAGCAGTTCTTC. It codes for CASSLGLAEGVEQFF.

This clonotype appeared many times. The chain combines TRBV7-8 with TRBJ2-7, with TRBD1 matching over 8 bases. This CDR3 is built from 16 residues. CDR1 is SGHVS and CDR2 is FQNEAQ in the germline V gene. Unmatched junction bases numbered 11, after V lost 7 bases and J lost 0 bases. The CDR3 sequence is CASTLHGTGTSYEQYF. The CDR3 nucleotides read TGTGCCAGCACCCTGCATGGGACAGGAACCTCCTACGAGCAGTACTTC.

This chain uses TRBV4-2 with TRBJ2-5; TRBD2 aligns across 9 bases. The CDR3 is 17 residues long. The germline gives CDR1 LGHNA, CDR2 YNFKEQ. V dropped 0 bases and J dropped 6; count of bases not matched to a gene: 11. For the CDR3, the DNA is TGTGCCAGCAGCCAAGAGGTTGCGGGAGGGCCGGGAAAGACCCAGTACTTC. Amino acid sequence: CASSQEVAGGPGKTQYF.